This T cell receptor (beta chain) comes out of a study of cytomegalovirus exposure and HLA in healthy donors. On the study more broadly: Around 200 million T cells yielded 100 million or so unique TCR beta sequences, as an earlier analysis found.

In the PCR, 60 Vbeta and 13 Jbeta primers were used. The data were produced by immunoSEQ multiplex PCR, yet TCRdb's version contains in-frame clones alone and is incomplete. Of over 70,000 clones in the sample, over 75% were seen once. Germline assignment: CDR1 MNHEY and CDR2 SVGAGI. The CDR3 spans 14 residues. V shed 0 bases and J shed 4 bases, with 9 bases lying between them. The chain joins TRBV6-5 to TRBJ1-1, with D maybe TRBD1 (5 bases). This sequence was found in a man between 18 and 29 years old in good health and CMV-seronegative. What was sequenced was PBMCs. The CDR3: CASSYSREGTEAFF. As DNA, the CDR3 is TGTGCCAGCAGTTACTCCAGGGAGGGCACTGAAGCTTTCTTT.